These T cell receptor beta chains were read from a single sample in a study of cytomegalovirus exposure and HLA in healthy donors. Sequenced by immunoSEQ multiplex PCR; TCRdb stores in-frame clones only, minus some. Among approximately 150,000 clones listed, approximately 71% were seen once. Sequenced sample: PBMCs. These receptors all come from a middle-aged man in good health and CMV-seronegative. CDR3s include the opening cysteine and the closing phenylalanine or tryptophan. D genes are given only for firm matches. Only part of the rows carry a size: once, few, many, or a class if the clone is expanded.

j_call,clone_size,d_call,cdr3_length,v_call,cdr3_nt,cdr3_aa
TRBJ2-7,NA,NA,16,TRBV11-2,TGTGCCAGCAGCTTAGCGGTGGCAGGGTACATCGACGAGCAGTACTTC,CASSLAVAGYIDEQYF
TRBJ1-4,NA,TRBD1,14,TRBV30,TGTGCCTGGACCGGACTTCGGACAGGTGAAAAACTGTTTTTT,CAWTGLRTGEKLFF
TRBJ1-6,NA,TRBD1,14,TRBV6-6,TGTGCCAGCAGTTACAACAGGGGGGATTCACCCCTCCACTTT,CASSYNRGDSPLHF
TRBJ2-7,NA,TRBD1,16,TRBV27,TGTGCCAGCAGTTTTCTCACCGGGACAGGGCCCTACGAGCAGTACTTC,CASSFLTGTGPYEQYF
TRBJ1-6,NA,TRBD1,14,TRBV6-5,TGTGCCAGCACCATTACAGGGGCCGGTTCACCCCTCCACTTT,CASTITGAGSPLHF
TRBJ1-4,NA,TRBD1,15,TRBV27,TGTGCCAGCAGTCCAAGACAGGGAGCTAATGAAAAACTGTTTTTT,CASSPRQGANEKLFF
TRBJ1-6,NA,NA,15,TRBV2,TGTGCCAGCAGTGAAGGCCAGGGAGGGAATTCACCCCTCCACTTT,CASSEGQGGNSPLHF
TRBJ2-7,NA,TRBD1,14,TRBV5-5,TGTGCCAGCAGCGCCAAACAGGGGCCCTACGAGCAGTACTTC,CASSAKQGPYEQYF
TRBJ2-1,NA,TRBD2,16,TRBV28,TGTGCCAGCAGTTTAAGTCAGCGGGGGTCCTACAATGAGCAGTTCTTC,CASSLSQRGSYNEQFF
TRBJ2-7,once,TRBD1,14,TRBV7-8,TGTGCCAGCAGCTCATTGGGACAGGGCTACGAGCAGTACTTC,CASSSLGQGYEQYF
TRBJ1-3,NA,NA,15,TRBV4-3,TGCGCCAGCAGCCAGGCTACAGGGTTAGGAAACACCATATATTTT,CASSQATGLGNTIYF
TRBJ1-2,NA,TRBD1,15,TRBV7-2,TGTGCCAGCAGCCTACAGGGGGCTAACTATTATGGCTACACCTTC,CASSLQGANYYGYTF
TRBJ2-3,NA,NA,15,TRBV25-1,TGTGCCAGCAGTGACCAACACAGCTTTACAGATACGCAGTATTTT,CASSDQHSFTDTQYF
TRBJ1-3,NA,TRBD1,16,TRBV5-5,TGTGCCAGCAGCCCGCGGACAGGGGGCAGTGGAAACACCATATATTTT,CASSPRTGGSGNTIYF
TRBJ2-2,once,TRBD2,17,TRBV5-1,TGCGCCAGCAGGCCGGGGACCGGGGGGGCGAACACCGGGGAGCTGTTTTTT,CASRPGTGGANTGELFF
TRBJ2-1,NA,NA,15,TRBV6-5,TGTGCCAGCAGTTACTCGAGCACAGGGACGAGTGAGCAGTTCTTC,CASSYSSTGTSEQFF
TRBJ2-2,few,NA,14,TRBV27,TGTGCCAGCAGCCCCTCGGTCAACTCCGGGGAGCTGTTTTTT,CASSPSVNSGELFF
TRBJ2-7,NA,NA,16,TRBV7-2,TGTGCCAGCAGCCCGGCCATCAGGGGCGCCCACTACGAGCAGTACTTC,CASSPAIRGAHYEQYF
TRBJ2-2,NA,TRBD1,14,TRBV2,TGTGCCAGCAGTTGGGACAGGGTCACCGGGGAGCTGTTTTTT,CASSWDRVTGELFF
TRBJ2-7,few,TRBD2,15,TRBV2,TGTGCCAGCAGGCTCACCGGGACTAGCTCAGGCGAGCAGTACTTC,CASRLTGTSSGEQYF
TRBJ2-7,few,TRBD1,13,TRBV10-3,TGTGCCATCACGGACAGGGGCACCTACGAGCAGTACTTC,CAITDRGTYEQYF
TRBJ2-7,NA,TRBD2,14,TRBV7-6,TGTGCCAGCACCCCGGGGGGGAGCTCCTACGAGCAGTACTTC,CASTPGGSSYEQYF
TRBJ2-1,NA,TRBD1,14,TRBV19,TGTGCCAGTAGTCACCAGGGGGACTACAATGAGCAGTTCTTC,CASSHQGDYNEQFF
TRBJ1-2,NA,NA,16,TRBV6-5,TGTGCCAGCAGTTACGAGCAGGGGACATCTCGCTATGGCTACACCTTC,CASSYEQGTSRYGYTF